A single sample gave rise to the 30 T cell receptor beta chains below, sequenced in a study of cytomegalovirus exposure and HLA in healthy donors. Sequencing used immunoSEQ multiplex PCR; TCRdb keeps in-frame clones, though not all of them. The table shows 57,000 or so clones, with roughly 90% occurring only once. The source material was PBMCs. These receptors were obtained from a woman aged 30 to 39 in good health and CMV-seronegative.

The chain combines TRBV25-1 with TRBJ1-1; D ambiguous. Germline V gene lookup returns CDR1 MGHDK and CDR2 SYGVNS. The V and J ends lost 4 bases and 8 bases respectively, with 14 bases between them. CDR3 length equals 13 residues. The CDR3, as DNA: TGTGCCAGCAGTGGTCCCGACGGAGCAGAAGCTTTCTTT. It is translated as CASSGPDGAEAFF.

The CDR3 DNA is TGTGCCAGCAGCCCCGGGACAGGTTATTCTCGTGGTGGCTACACCTTC. Protein product: CASSPGTGYSRGGYTF. This rearrangement joins TRBV6-6 to TRBJ1-2; 8 bases are a match to TRBD1. Trimming cost V 6 bases and J 7 bases; bases outside gene matches: 16. Germline V gene lookup returns CDR1 MNHNY and CDR2 SVGAGI (reference sequence). The CDR3 totals 16 residues.

The genes are TRBV11-2 and TRBJ2-7; D unresolved. Germline V gene lookup returns CDR1 SGHAT and CDR2 FQNNGV. V was shortened by 2 bases and J by 2 bases, with 7 bases between the two germline ends. The CDR3 consists of 13 residues. CDR3 DNA: TGTGCCAGCAGCTTAAGTCCGGCCTACGAGCAGTACTTC. Its protein product is CASSLSPAYEQYF.

The rearrangement links TRBV29-1 to TRBJ1-2; D might be TRBD1 (6 bases). Germline values: CDR1 SQVTM, CDR2 ANQGSEA. V was trimmed by 5 bases and J by 1 base, leaving 11 bases between them. The CDR3 has 13 amino acids. The CDR3: CSVTGSLNYGYTF. CDR3 nucleotides: TGCAGCGTTACAGGGTCCCTTAACTATGGCTACACCTTC.

The chain links TRBV28 to TRBJ1-1; TRBD1 matches at 9 bases. The CDR3 runs 20 residues. CDR1 and CDR2 (germline): MDHEN, SYDVKM. V was pared by 4 bases and J by 5 bases, with 23 bases of the junction left unmatched. This CDR3 is CASSSTSGTGTVGGGTEAFF. CDR3 DNA: TGTGCCAGCAGTTCCACCTCCGGGACAGGGACGGTGGGTGGGGGGACTGAAGCTTTCTTT.

This clone appeared a few times. V usage is TRBV6-5 and J usage is TRBJ1-5; unclear D gene. The germline V gene encodes CDR1 MNHEY and CDR2 SVGAGI. The CDR3 totals 13 residues. The V and J ends lost 4 bases and 7 bases respectively, with 11 bases between them. CDR3 sequence reads: CASSWEGGQPQHF. In DNA, the CDR3 is TGTGCCAGCAGTTGGGAGGGAGGCCAGCCCCAGCATTTT.

The chain combines TRBV6-1 with TRBJ2-7, with TRBD1 matching over 7 bases. V lost 6 bases to trimming and J lost 4 bases; unmatched junction nucleotides: 9. Germline assignment: CDR1 MNHNS and CDR2 SASEGT. The CDR3 is 14 residues long. The CDR3 reads CASSFSGQLYEQYF. CDR3 in DNA: TGTGCCAGCAGCTTTTCGGGACAGCTATACGAGCAGTACTTC.

CDR3 residues: CASSLWGDGNQPQHF. The CDR3 nucleotides are TGTGCCAGCAGTTTATGGGGGGACGGTAATCAGCCCCAGCATTTT. V is TRBV27 and J is TRBJ1-5; possible D gene TRBD1, 5 bases. The CDR3 is 15 residues long. Germline-derived CDR1 and CDR2 are MNHEY and SMNVEV (reference sequence). With 1 base removed from V and 4 bases from J, the gap between germline ends came to 11 bases.

This sequence joins TRBV27 and TRBJ2-7; 11 bases align to TRBD2. Germline CDR1 MNHEY, CDR2 SMNVEV (reference sequence). The CDR3 extends over 16 amino acids. The ends lost 5 bases at V and 3 bases at J; junction bases unmatched: 9. The chain's CDR3 is CASSLTGLADRYEQYF. CDR3 nucleotides: TGTGCCAGCAGTCTAACGGGACTAGCGGATCGCTACGAGCAGTACTTC.

The chain combines TRBV18 with TRBJ1-1; the match to TRBD1 covers 9 bases. The CDR3 has 14 amino acids. CDR1 KGHSH and CDR2 LQKENI come from the germline V gene. With 3 bases clipped from V and 10 bases from J, the junction kept 9 bases outside the gene matches. The CDR3 region has the DNA TGTGCCAGCTCACCGGGGACAGGGAATGATGGAGCTTTCTTT. Its protein is CASSPGTGNDGAFF.

The chain joins TRBV4-2 to TRBJ1-1, with a possible D match to TRBD1 (5 bases). Germline CDR1 is LGHNA and CDR2 is YNFKEQ. The V end was cut by 6 bases, the J end by 1 base, with 21 bases between. The CDR3 has 17 amino acids. CDR3 in DNA: TGTGCCAGCAGTCCCGTTGGTTGGGGGGTTAAGAACACTGAAGCTTTCTTT. This encodes CASSPVGWGVKNTEAFF.

The chain has TRBV25-1 and TRBJ1-2; a possible D gene is TRBD1 (5 bases). Germline-derived CDR1 and CDR2 are MGHDK and SYGVNS. This CDR3 is built from 15 residues. V lost 1 base to trimming and J lost 5 bases, with 14 bases between them. The CDR3 here is CASSEWRGGRYGYTF. The DNA for the CDR3 is TGTGCCAGCAGTGAATGGCGGGGGGGGAGATATGGCTACACCTTC.

The gene calls are TRBV9 and TRBJ1-5; D is ambiguous. Germline CDR1 and CDR2: SGDLS and YYNGEE. With 0 bases removed from V and 4 bases from J, the gap between germline ends came to 8 bases. The CDR3 sequence is 14 residues long. CDR3 sequence: CASSVGDTNQPQHF. CDR3 bases: TGTGCCAGCAGCGTAGGTGACACGAATCAGCCCCAGCATTTT.

This chain uses TRBV11-2 with TRBJ2-1; TRBD2 agrees at 11 bases. CDR1 and CDR2 from the germline V gene are SGHAT and FQNNGV. The CDR3 is 16 residues long. V was pared by 4 bases and J by 7 bases, with 9 bases of the junction left unmatched. CDR3 DNA: TGTGCCAGCAGCTCCTTAGCGGGAGGGAAGGGGAATGAGCAGTTCTTC. Protein: CASSSLAGGKGNEQFF.

This chain uses TRBV14 with TRBJ1-5, with TRBD1 matching over 7 bases. This CDR3 has 14 amino acids. Trimming took 3 bases from V and 5 from J; bases not matched to a gene: 4. Germline V CDR1 and CDR2: SGHDN, FVKESK. CDR3 nucleotide sequence: TGTGCCAGCAGCCACACAGGGGTGGATCAGCCCCAGCATTTT. This sequence encodes CASSHTGVDQPQHF.

The J gene is TRBJ2-7, the V gene TRBV6-1; D is possibly TRBD2 (5 bases). The V gene lost 6 bases and the J gene lost 1 base, with 7 bases spanning the gap. Germline V gene sequence: CDR1 MNHNS, CDR2 SASEGT. The CDR3 contains 12 residues. The CDR3: CASRTTSYEQYF. DNA for the CDR3: TGTGCCAGCAGGACTACATCCTACGAGCAGTACTTC.

The V and J genes are TRBV18 and TRBJ2-3; 14 nucleotides align to TRBD2. Looked up from germline, CDR1 is KGHSH and CDR2 is LQKENI. This CDR3 has 20 residues. The V segment lost 2 bases and the J segment 2 bases; nucleotides outside the gene matches: 12. The CDR3 protein is CASSPIGTSGSPYNTDTQYF. The CDR3 nucleotides read TGTGCCAGCTCACCAATCGGGACTAGCGGGAGCCCATATAACACAGATACGCAGTATTTT.

The chain uses TRBV30 and TRBJ2-7; D may be TRBD1 (6 bases). The CDR3 is made up of 12 amino acids. Germline CDR1 GTSNPN, CDR2 SVGIG (reference sequence). V lost 2 bases and J lost 6, with 11 bases in between. The DNA for the CDR3 is TGTGCCTGGAGTCGACAGGCCAGCGAGCAGTACTTC. It encodes CAWSRQASEQYF.

V is TRBV9 and J is TRBJ1-2, with D tentatively TRBD1 (6 bases). Germline values: CDR1 SGDLS, CDR2 YYNGEE. This CDR3 is 15 amino acids long. The V end was cut by 1 base, the J end by 0 bases, with 10 bases between. CDR3 in amino acids: CASSVKGVANYGYTF. In DNA form, the CDR3 reads TGTGCCAGCAGCGTAAAGGGGGTCGCTAACTATGGCTACACCTTC.

V gene TRBV7-2 combines with J gene TRBJ1-1; no reliable D call. Germline loops: CDR1 SGHTA, CDR2 FQGNSA. This CDR3 is 12 amino acids long. Trimming took off 5 bases at V and 11 bases at J, with 15 bases between the two ends. DNA for the CDR3: TGTGCCAGCAGCCCGACCTCTCGGAGGGCTTTCTTT. Encoded protein: CASSPTSRRAFF.

The gene calls are TRBV6-6 and TRBJ1-5; D gene ambiguous. V gave up 6 bases and J gave up 1 base, with 13 bases separating them. CDR1 is MNHNY and CDR2 is SVGAGI in the germline V gene (reference sequence). This CDR3 comprises 15 residues. CDR3 DNA: TGTGCCAGCAGCCAACACCCGGGGAGCAATCAGCCCCAGCATTTT. Translation: CASSQHPGSNQPQHF.

This clone showed up just a few times. The chain combines TRBV4-1 with TRBJ2-7; 7 nucleotides agree with TRBD1. Germline CDR1 reads MGHRA; CDR2 reads YSYEKL. The CDR3 spans 14 residues. V shed 1 base and J 3 bases; nucleotides not matched to a gene: 3. The CDR3 nucleotides read TGCGCCAGCAGCCAAGTACAGGGGATCTACGAGCAGTACTTC. Translating gives CASSQVQGIYEQYF.

The CDR3 is CAWSVGAGPYEQYF. CDR3 sequence (DNA): TGTGCCTGGAGTGTCGGAGCGGGCCCCTACGAGCAGTACTTC. This chain links TRBV30 with TRBJ2-7; perhaps TRBD2 as D (6 bases). CDR1 GTSNPN and CDR2 SVGIG come from the germline V gene (reference sequence). V gave up 0 bases and J gave up 2 bases, with 11 bases separating them. The CDR3 is 14 amino acids.

This chain joins TRBV30 and TRBJ2-5; the match to TRBD2 covers 9 bases. CDR3 size: 14 residues. V shed 4 bases and J 1 base; nucleotides not matched to a gene: 4. Germline lookup yields CDR1 GTSNPN and CDR2 SVGIG (reference sequence). The DNA for the CDR3 is TGTGCCTGGACCAGCGGGAGGCTCCAAGAGACCCAGTACTTC. It specifies CAWTSGRLQETQYF. Together with reference TRBV30 and TRBJ2-5, the CDR3 gives the full variable domain: SQTIHQWPATLVQPVGSPLSLECTVEGTSNPNLYWYRQAAGRGLQLLFYSVGIGQISSEVPQNLSASRPQDRQFILSSKKLLLSDSGFYLCAWTSGRLQETQYFGPGTRLLVL.

The rearrangement joins TRBV20-1 to TRBJ2-5, with D uncertain. V gave up 2 bases and J gave up 5 bases, with 6 bases separating them. The CDR3 runs 11 residues. The germline gives CDR1 DFQATT, CDR2 SNEGSKA (reference sequence). The CDR3 bases are TGCAGTGCTAGATATTCCGAGACCCAGTACTTC. Amino acids: CSARYSETQYF.

The chain employs TRBV5-1 and TRBJ1-2; 7 bases agree with TRBD1. With V trimmed by 2 bases and J by 4 bases, 5 bases remained unmatched. The CDR3 totals 14 residues. Germline V gene lookup returns CDR1 SGHRS and CDR2 YFSETQ. CDR3 loop: CASSFGTESYGYTF. In DNA, the CDR3 is TGCGCCAGCAGCTTTGGGACAGAGAGCTATGGCTACACCTTC.

The chain has TRBV7-8 and TRBJ2-6; 14 positions match TRBD2. Germline V gene lookup returns CDR1 SGHVS and CDR2 FQNEAQ. The CDR3 loop spans 19 amino acids. The ends lost 5 bases at V and 0 bases at J; junction bases unmatched: 6. The CDR3 spells CASSSGLAGGRSGANVLTF. The CDR3 region has the DNA TGTGCCAGCAGCAGTGGACTAGCGGGAGGACGCTCTGGGGCCAACGTCCTGACTTTC.

This clone was observed once. The V gene is TRBV30, the J gene TRBJ1-5; possibly TRBD1 for D (6 bases). Between the trimmed V and J ends, which lost 4 bases and 7 bases, there was a span of 17 bases. The CDR3 is 14 residues long. Germline CDR1 GTSNPN, CDR2 SVGIG (reference sequence). CDR3 sequence: CAWNPARGSQPQHF. DNA for the CDR3: TGTGCCTGGAACCCGGCCAGGGGCTCCCAGCCCCAGCATTTT.

V usage is TRBV18 and J usage is TRBJ1-1; D unresolved. Trimming took off 5 bases at V and 2 bases at J, with 12 bases between the two ends. The CDR3 covers 14 residues. In germline, CDR1 is KGHSH, CDR2 LQKENI. This CDR3 reads CASSILQLNTEAFF. In DNA form, the CDR3 reads TGTGCCAGCTCAATCTTACAGCTTAACACTGAAGCTTTCTTT. The whole variable domain, filled in from reference TRBV18 and TRBJ1-1, reads NAGVMQNPRHLVRRRGQEARLRCSPMKGHSHVYWYRQLPEEGLKFMVYLQKENIIDESGMPKERFSAEFPKEGPSILRIQQVVRGDSAAYFCASSILQLNTEAFFGQGTRLTVV.

The chain carries TRBV4-3 and TRBJ1-5; D is unresolved. CDR1 LGHNA and CDR2 YSLEER come from the germline V gene. There are 13 residues in the CDR3. V was cut by 0 bases and J by 5 bases, with 5 bases left in between. The CDR3 is CASSQELYQPQHF. The CDR3 coding sequence is TGCGCCAGCAGCCAAGAGTTATATCAGCCCCAGCATTTT.